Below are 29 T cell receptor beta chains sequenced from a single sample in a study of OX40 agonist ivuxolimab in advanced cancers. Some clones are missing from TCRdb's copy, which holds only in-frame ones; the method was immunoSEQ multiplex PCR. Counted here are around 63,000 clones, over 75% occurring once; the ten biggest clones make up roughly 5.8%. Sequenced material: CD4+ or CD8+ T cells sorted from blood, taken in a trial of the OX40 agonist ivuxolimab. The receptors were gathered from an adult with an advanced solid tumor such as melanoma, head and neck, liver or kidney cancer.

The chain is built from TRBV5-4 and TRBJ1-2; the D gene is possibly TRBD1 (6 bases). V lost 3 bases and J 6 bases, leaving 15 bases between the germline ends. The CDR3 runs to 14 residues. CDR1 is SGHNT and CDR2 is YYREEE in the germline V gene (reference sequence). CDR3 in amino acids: CASSWSQGIDGYTF. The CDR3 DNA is TGTGCCAGCAGCTGGTCCCAGGGGATCGATGGCTACACCTTC.

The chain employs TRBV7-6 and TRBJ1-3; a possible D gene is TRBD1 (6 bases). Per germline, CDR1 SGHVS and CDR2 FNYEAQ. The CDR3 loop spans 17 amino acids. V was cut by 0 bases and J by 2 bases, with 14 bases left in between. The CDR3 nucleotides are TGTGCCAGCAGCTTAGCGGGGGGGCAAATTGCTGGAAACACCATATATTTT. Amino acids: CASSLAGGQIAGNTIYF.

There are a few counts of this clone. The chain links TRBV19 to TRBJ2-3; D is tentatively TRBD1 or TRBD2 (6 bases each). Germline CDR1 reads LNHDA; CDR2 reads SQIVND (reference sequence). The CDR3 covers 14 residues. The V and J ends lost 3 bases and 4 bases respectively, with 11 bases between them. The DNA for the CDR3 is TGTGCCAGTAGTATTGGGGGGCTCGCAGATACGCAGTATTTT. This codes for CASSIGGLADTQYF.

Here the CDR3 reads CASKGQGAGELFF. In DNA form, the CDR3 reads TGTGCCAGCAAGGGACAGGGGGCCGGGGAGCTGTTTTTT. The chain has TRBV2 and TRBJ2-2; TRBD1 aligns across 11 bases. The germline V gene encodes CDR1 SNHLY and CDR2 FYNNEI. V lost 7 bases to trimming and J lost 6 bases; unmatched junction nucleotides: 1. CDR3 size: 13 residues.

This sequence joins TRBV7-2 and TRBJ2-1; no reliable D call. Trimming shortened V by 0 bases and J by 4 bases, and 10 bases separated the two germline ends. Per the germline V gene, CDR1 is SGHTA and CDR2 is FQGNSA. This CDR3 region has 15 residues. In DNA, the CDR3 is TGTGCCAGCAGCTTAGCTGGCGAACGGTACAATGAGCAGTTCTTC. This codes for CASSLAGERYNEQFF. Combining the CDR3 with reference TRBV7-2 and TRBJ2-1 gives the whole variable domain GAGVSQSPSNKVTEKGKDVELRCDPISGHTALYWYRQSLGQGLEFLIYFQGNSAPDKSGLPSDRFSAERTGGSVSTLTIQRTQQEDSAVYLCASSLAGERYNEQFFGPGTRLTVL.

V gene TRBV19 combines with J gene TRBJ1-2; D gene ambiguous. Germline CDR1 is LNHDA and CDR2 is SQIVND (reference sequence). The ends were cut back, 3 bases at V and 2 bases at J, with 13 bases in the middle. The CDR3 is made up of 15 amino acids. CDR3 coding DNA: TGTGCCAGTAGTATCGGAGGCATAGGCAACTATGGCTACACCTTC. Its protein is CASSIGGIGNYGYTF.

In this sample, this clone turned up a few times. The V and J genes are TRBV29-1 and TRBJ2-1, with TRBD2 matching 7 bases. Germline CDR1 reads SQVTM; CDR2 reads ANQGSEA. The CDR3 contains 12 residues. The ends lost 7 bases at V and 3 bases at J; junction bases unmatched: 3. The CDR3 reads CSAASGYNEQFF. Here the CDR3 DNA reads TGCAGCGCCGCTAGCGGCTACAATGAGCAGTTCTTC.

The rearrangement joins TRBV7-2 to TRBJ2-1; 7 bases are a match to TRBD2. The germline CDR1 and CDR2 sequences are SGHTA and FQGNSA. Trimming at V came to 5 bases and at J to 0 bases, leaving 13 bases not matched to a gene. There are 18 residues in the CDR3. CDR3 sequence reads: CASSRVLTAGVSYNEQFF. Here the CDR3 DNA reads TGTGCCAGCAGCCGAGTCTTAACGGCGGGAGTCTCCTACAATGAGCAGTTCTTC.

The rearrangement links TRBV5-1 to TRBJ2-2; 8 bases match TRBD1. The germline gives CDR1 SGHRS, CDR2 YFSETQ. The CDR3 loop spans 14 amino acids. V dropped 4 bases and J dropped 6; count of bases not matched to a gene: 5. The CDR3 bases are TGCGCCAGCAGCGATCCGACAGGGGCCGGGGAGCTGTTTTTT. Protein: CASSDPTGAGELFF.

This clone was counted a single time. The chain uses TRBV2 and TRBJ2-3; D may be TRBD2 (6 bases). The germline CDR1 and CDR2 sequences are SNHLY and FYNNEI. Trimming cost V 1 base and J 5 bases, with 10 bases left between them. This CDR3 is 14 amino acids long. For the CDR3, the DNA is TGTGCCAGCAGTGAAGGGGAGGTCGGAGATACGCAGTATTTT. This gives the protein CASSEGEVGDTQYF.

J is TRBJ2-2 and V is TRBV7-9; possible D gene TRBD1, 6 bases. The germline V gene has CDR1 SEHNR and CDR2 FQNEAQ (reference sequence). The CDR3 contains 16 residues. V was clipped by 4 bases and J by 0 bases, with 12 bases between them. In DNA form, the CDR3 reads TGTGCCAGCAGCTCCGAAACAGGGACGAACACCGGGGAGCTGTTTTTT. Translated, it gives CASSSETGTNTGELFF. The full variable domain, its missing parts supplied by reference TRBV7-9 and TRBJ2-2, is DTGVSQNPRHKITKRGQNVTFRCDPISEHNRLYWYRQTLGQGPEFLTYFQNEAQLEKSRLLSDRFSAERPKGSFSTLEIQRTEQGDSAMYLCASSSETGTNTGELFFGEGSRLTVL.

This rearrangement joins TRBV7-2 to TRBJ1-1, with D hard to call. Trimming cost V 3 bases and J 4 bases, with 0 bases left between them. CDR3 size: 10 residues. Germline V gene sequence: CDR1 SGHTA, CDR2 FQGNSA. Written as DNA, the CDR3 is TGTGCCAGCAGCTTCACTGAAGCTTTCTTT. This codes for CASSFTEAFF.

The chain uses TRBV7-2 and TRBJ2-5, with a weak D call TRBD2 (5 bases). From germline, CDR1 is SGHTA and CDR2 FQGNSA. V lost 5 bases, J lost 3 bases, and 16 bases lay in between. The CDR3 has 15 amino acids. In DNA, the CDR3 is TGTGCCAGCAGCCGCTTACTAGTGTTGGAAGAGACCCAGTACTTC. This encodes CASSRLLVLEETQYF.

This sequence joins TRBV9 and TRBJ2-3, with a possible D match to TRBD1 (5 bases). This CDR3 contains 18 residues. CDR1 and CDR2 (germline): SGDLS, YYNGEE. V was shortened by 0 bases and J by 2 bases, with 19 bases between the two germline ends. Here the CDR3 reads CASSVGSWRRQNTDTQYF. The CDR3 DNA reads TGTGCCAGCAGCGTAGGTTCGTGGCGTCGACAGAACACAGATACGCAGTATTTT.

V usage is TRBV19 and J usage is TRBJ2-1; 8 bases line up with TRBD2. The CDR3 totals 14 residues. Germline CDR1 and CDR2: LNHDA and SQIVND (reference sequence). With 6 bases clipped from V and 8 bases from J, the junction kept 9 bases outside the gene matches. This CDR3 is CASSNPAGGDEQFF. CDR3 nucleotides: TGTGCCAGTAGCAACCCTGCCGGGGGGGATGAGCAGTTCTTC.

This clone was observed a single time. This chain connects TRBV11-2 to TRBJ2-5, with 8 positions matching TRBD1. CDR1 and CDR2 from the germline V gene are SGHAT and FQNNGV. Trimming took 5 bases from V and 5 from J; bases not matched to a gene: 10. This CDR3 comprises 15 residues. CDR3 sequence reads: CASSIRDRQWETQYF. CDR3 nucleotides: TGTGCCAGCAGCATCCGGGACAGGCAGTGGGAGACCCAGTACTTC.

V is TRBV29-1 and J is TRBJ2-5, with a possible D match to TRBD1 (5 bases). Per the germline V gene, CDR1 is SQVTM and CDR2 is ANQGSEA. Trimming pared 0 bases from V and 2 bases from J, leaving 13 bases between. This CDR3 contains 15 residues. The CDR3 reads CSVEDWRQFQETQYF. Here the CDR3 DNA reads TGCAGCGTTGAAGATTGGAGACAGTTTCAAGAGACCCAGTACTTC.

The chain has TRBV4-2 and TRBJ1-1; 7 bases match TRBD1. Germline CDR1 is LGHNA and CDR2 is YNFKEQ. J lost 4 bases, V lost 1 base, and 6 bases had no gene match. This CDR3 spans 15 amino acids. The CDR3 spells CASSQARGLGTEAFF. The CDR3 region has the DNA TGTGCCAGCAGCCAAGCGAGGGGGCTTGGCACTGAAGCTTTCTTT.

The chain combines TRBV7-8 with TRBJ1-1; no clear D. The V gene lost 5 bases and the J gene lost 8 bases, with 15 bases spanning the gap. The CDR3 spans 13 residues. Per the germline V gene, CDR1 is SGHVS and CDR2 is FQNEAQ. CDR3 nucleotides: TGTGCCAGCAGCCGCGGCCCCCTGAAAGAAGCTTTCTTT. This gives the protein CASSRGPLKEAFF.

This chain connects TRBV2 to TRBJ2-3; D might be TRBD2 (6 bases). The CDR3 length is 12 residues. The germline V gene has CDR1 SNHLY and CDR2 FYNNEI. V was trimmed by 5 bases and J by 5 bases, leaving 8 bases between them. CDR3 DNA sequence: TGTGCCAGCAGTCGGGGGTTAGATACGCAGTATTTT. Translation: CASSRGLDTQYF.

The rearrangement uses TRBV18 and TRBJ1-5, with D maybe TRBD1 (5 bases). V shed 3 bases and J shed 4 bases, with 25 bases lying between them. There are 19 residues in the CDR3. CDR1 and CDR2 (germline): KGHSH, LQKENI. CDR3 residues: CASSPLPRARDSKNQPQHF. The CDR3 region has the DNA TGTGCCAGCTCACCCCTGCCTCGGGCCCGAGACAGTAAGAATCAGCCCCAGCATTTT.

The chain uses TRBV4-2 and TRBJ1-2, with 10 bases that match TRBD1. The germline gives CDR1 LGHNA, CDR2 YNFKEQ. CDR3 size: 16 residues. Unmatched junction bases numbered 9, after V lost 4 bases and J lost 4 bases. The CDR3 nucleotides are TGTGCCAGCAGCCGGGACAGGGGTCCGGAGATCTATGGCTACACCTTC. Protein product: CASSRDRGPEIYGYTF.

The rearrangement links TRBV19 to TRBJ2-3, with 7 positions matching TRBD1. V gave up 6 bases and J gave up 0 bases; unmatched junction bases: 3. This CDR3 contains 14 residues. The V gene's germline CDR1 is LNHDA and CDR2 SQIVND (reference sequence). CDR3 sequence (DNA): TGTGCCAGTAGAAAGACAGGGAGCACAGATACGCAGTATTTT. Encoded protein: CASRKTGSTDTQYF.

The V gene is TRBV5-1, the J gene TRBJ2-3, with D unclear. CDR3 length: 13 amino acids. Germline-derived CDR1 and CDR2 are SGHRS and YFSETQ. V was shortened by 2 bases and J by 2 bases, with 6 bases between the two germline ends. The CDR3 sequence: CASSFDFTDTQYF. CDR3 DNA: TGCGCCAGCAGCTTCGACTTCACAGATACGCAGTATTTT. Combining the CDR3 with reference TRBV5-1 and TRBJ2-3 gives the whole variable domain KAGVTQTPRYLIKTRGQQVTLSCSPISGHRSVSWYQQTPGQGLQFLFEYFSETQRNKGNFPGRFSGRQFSNSRSEMNVSTLELGDSALYLCASSFDFTDTQYFGPGTRLTVL.

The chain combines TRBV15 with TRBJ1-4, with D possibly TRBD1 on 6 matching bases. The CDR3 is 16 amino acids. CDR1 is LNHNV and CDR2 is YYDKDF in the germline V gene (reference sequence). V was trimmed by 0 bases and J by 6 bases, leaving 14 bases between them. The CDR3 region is CATSRDVEQGDEKLFF. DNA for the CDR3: TGTGCCACCAGCAGAGATGTGGAACAGGGCGATGAAAAACTGTTTTTT.

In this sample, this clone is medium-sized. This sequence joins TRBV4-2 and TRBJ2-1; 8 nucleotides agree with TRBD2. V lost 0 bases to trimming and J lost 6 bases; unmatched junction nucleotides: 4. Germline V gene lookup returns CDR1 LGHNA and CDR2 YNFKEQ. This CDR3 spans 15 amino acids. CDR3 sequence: CASSQDQGTSNEQFF. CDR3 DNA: TGTGCCAGCAGCCAAGATCAGGGGACTAGCAATGAGCAGTTCTTC.

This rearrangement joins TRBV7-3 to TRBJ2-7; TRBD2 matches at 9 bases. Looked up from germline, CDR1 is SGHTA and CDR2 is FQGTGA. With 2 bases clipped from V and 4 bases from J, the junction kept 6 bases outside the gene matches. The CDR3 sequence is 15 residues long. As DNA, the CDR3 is TGTGCCAGCAGCTTATCTGGCGGGAGGGAGTACGAGCAGTACTTC. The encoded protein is CASSLSGGREYEQYF.

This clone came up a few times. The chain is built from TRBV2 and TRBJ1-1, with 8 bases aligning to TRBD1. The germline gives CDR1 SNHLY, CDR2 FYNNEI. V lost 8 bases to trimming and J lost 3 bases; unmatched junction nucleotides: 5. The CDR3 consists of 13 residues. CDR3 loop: CASEQGEDTEAFF. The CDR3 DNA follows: TGTGCCAGCGAACAGGGGGAGGACACTGAAGCTTTCTTT.

CDR3 protein: CASRRQQGGNQPQHF. The CDR3 DNA reads as TGTGCCAGCCGCCGCCAACAGGGAGGCAATCAGCCCCAGCATTTT. This chain connects TRBV28 to TRBJ1-5, with TRBD1 as a possible D gene (6 bases). There are 15 residues in the CDR3. Trimming cost V 8 bases and J 2 bases, with 16 bases left between them. CDR1 and CDR2 (germline): MDHEN, SYDVKM.